The present T cell receptor (beta chain) was sequenced within a study of cytomegalovirus exposure and HLA in healthy donors. About the study: Out of approximately 170 million T cells, an earlier analysis found some 110 million unique TCR beta sequences in total. Notes on the study in general: Equally common other TCR beta chains were less clonally expanded than HLA-associated ones, a later analysis found. Most observed TCR sequences were rare, whereas some public TCRs were detected in many donors.

Points on this clone: Antigen: not known. Other DNA sequences in the same sample also yield this CDR3.

V shed 2 bases and J shed 2 bases, with 6 bases lying between them. This CDR3 region has 13 residues. Per the germline V gene, CDR1 is MNHEY and CDR2 is SVGAGI. In the PCR, 60 Vbeta and 13 Jbeta primers were used. Sequencing used immunoSEQ multiplex PCR; TCRdb keeps in-frame clones, though not all of them. Its table records some 110,000 clones. Sequencing was done on a sample of PBMCs. This clonotype was obtained from a man younger than 30 in good health and CMV-seronegative. The chain recombines TRBV6-5 with TRBJ1-2, with D uncertain. The chain's CDR3 is CASSYGQNYGYTF. The DNA for the CDR3 is TGTGCCAGCAGTTACGGTCAGAACTATGGCTACACCTTC.